Below are 14 T cell receptor beta chains sequenced from a single sample in a study of regulatory T cells in long-lasting Graves disease. As for time point: persistent/refractory GD, antithyroid drugs over 5 years with positive TRAb. Isolated PBMC RNA provided the starting material for the TCR library. Arm-PCR of CDR3 regions and iRepertoire HTBI primers were the basis on which TCR beta libraries were built. In TCRdb, the multiplex PCR reads were re-called with MiXCR into one record per CDR3 protein. The sample records around 400,000 distinct CDR3 sequences, around 23% being singletons. The starting material was peripheral blood mononuclear cells (PBMCs), obtained when the disease was refractory, from a patient treated with antithyroid drugs. The receptor source for this set is a female donor with Graves disease.

V and J are TRBV3-1 and TRBJ2-1; D is uncertain. The V gene's germline CDR1 is LGHDT and CDR2 YNNKEL (reference sequence). CDR3 length: 16 residues. Trimming took 1 base from V and 0 from J, leaving 10 bases between them. In DNA, the CDR3 is TGTGCCAGCAGCCAAGTAAGAGTTAGCTCCTACAATGAGCAGTTCTTC. The encoded protein is CASSQVRVSSYNEQFF.

This chain connects TRBV29-1 to TRBJ2-3, with TRBD1 matching over 8 bases. Germline CDR1 is SQVTM and CDR2 is ANQGSEA. Trimming took 7 bases from V and 5 from J; bases not matched to a gene: 2. This CDR3 region has 11 residues. CDR3 region: CSGTGKDTQYF. CDR3 bases: TGCAGCGGGACAGGGAAAGATACGCAGTATTTT.

This clonotype showed up many times. This chain connects TRBV6-1 to TRBJ1-4, with D unresolved. CDR1 is MNHNS and CDR2 is SASEGT in the germline V gene. The V gene lost 6 bases and the J gene lost 8 bases, with 10 bases spanning the gap. The length of the CDR3 is 12 residues. This CDR3 is CASSARGEKLFF. Written as DNA, the CDR3 is TGTGCCAGCAGCGCCCGAGGGGAAAAACTGTTTTTT.

This clonotype turned up a few times. The CDR3 sequence: CASSQYAASGQETQYF. The CDR3 nucleotides read TGCGCCAGCAGCCAATACGCGGCTAGCGGCCAAGAGACCCAGTACTTC. The chain recombines TRBV4-1 with TRBJ2-5, with TRBD2 identical over 7 bases. V gave up 2 bases and J gave up 1 base; unmatched junction bases: 7. There are 16 residues in the CDR3. The germline gives CDR1 MGHRA, CDR2 YSYEKL.

In DNA form, the CDR3 reads TGCGCCAGCAGCCAATTGGAGGGAGGAGTTCAGCCCCAGCATTTT. Encoded protein: CASSQLEGGVQPQHF. The J gene is TRBJ1-5, the V gene TRBV4-1; D is unclear. The CDR3 sequence is 15 residues long. Trimming left V 2 bases short and J 6 bases short, with 14 bases between. CDR1 and CDR2 (germline): MGHRA, YSYEKL.

This clonotype came up many times. J is TRBJ2-5 and V is TRBV6-5; 9 bases align to TRBD1. V shed 0 bases and J 5 bases; nucleotides not matched to a gene: 7. Germline CDR1 MNHEY, CDR2 SVGAGI. This CDR3 contains 16 residues. The CDR3 sequence is CASSYSGTGIEETQYF. The CDR3 bases are TGTGCCAGCAGTTACTCCGGGACAGGGATTGAGGAGACCCAGTACTTC.

This clonotype was seen more than once but under ten times. The chain is built from TRBV29-1 and TRBJ1-2, with D maybe TRBD1 (5 bases). The CDR3 sequence is 14 residues long. CDR1 and CDR2 (germline): SQVTM, ANQGSEA. Trimming stripped 6 bases from V and 4 bases from J, with 18 bases between. This CDR3 reads CSVAVGRDTYGYTF. As DNA, the CDR3 is TGCAGCGTCGCCGTCGGCAGGGATACCTATGGCTACACCTTC. Looking up the rest from reference TRBV29-1 and TRBJ1-2 gives the full variable domain: SAVISQKPSRDICQRGTSLTIQCQVDSQVTMMFWYRQQPGQSLTLIATANQGSEATYESGFVIDKFPISRPNLTFSTLTVSNMSPEDSSIYLCSVAVGRDTYGYTFGSGTRLTVV.

This clonotype was seen at least ten times. The V and J genes are TRBV12-3 or TRBV12-4 and TRBJ2-7; TRBD1 aligns across 7 bases. The CDR3 is 13 amino acids. The V and J ends lost 5 bases and 3 bases, in that order; junction bases with no gene match: 4. The CDR3 DNA sequence: TGTGCCAGCAGTCCGACAGGGATCTACGAGCAGTACTTC. Residues: CASSPTGIYEQYF.

This clonotype was recorded many times. The chain carries TRBV15 and TRBJ1-6; D gene unclear. Germline CDR1 reads LNHNV; CDR2 reads YYDKDF (reference sequence). V was trimmed by 3 bases and J by 7 bases, leaving 16 bases between them. The CDR3 has 16 amino acids. The CDR3 loop reads CATSSVGRMRNSPLHF. CDR3 in DNA: TGTGCCACCAGCAGTGTTGGGAGGATGCGGAATTCACCCCTCCACTTT.

This clonotype was recorded a few times. The rearrangement links TRBV7-9 to TRBJ2-7; D is tentatively TRBD1 or TRBD2 (6 bases each). Germline V gives CDR1 SEHNR, CDR2 FQNEAQ (reference sequence). The CDR3 length is 15 residues. V was shortened by 1 base and J by 0 bases, with 10 bases between the two germline ends. This CDR3 reads CASSLGRDNSYEQYF. CDR3 bases: TGTGCCAGCAGCTTAGGGCGGGACAACTCCTACGAGCAGTACTTC.

This clonotype was seen at least ten times. The genes are TRBV27 and TRBJ2-3; a weak D match, TRBD2 (6 bases). The germline gives CDR1 MNHEY, CDR2 SMNVEV (reference sequence). The CDR3 has 13 amino acids. Trimming removed 2 bases from V and 8 bases from J, with 11 bases in between. The CDR3 sequence is CASSLSLASTQYF. The CDR3 nucleotides are TGTGCCAGCAGTTTAAGCCTAGCGAGTACGCAGTATTTT.

Notes on this clonotype: This may arise from a read error, as a much more abundant clone is one base away. V and J are TRBV27 and TRBJ2-5; no firm D call. This CDR3 has 14 amino acids. CDR1 and CDR2 from the germline V gene are MNHEY and SMNVEV (reference sequence). The CDR3 here is CANSPARPVVTQYF. CDR3 DNA sequence: TGTGCCAACAGTCCCGCCAGGCCCGTGGTGACCCAGTACTTC.

The chain couples TRBV28 to TRBJ2-7; 10 bases agree with TRBD1. The germline V gene encodes CDR1 MDHEN and CDR2 SYDVKM. The CDR3 is 14 residues long. With V trimmed by 8 bases and J by 1 base, 5 bases remained unmatched. The chain's CDR3 is CASEGQGRSYEQYF. The CDR3 nucleotides read TGTGCCAGCGAGGGACAGGGGCGTTCCTACGAGCAGTACTTC.

This clonotype was seen a handful of times. The chain carries TRBV29-1 and TRBJ1-5; 7 positions match TRBD1. The CDR3 has 13 amino acids. Germline CDR1 SQVTM, CDR2 ANQGSEA. The V gene end was trimmed by 6 bases and the J gene end by 4 bases; junction bases not matched to a gene: 6. In nucleotides, the CDR3 is TGCAGCGTAGTCACAGGGGAGAATCAGCCCCAGCATTTT. This codes for CSVVTGENQPQHF.